Listed below are T cell receptor beta chains from one sample, sequenced in a study of beta chain features in type 1 diabetes. This table comes from immunoSEQ multiplex PCR, and its TCRdb copy is limited to in-frame clones, with some not included. The sample consists of some 350,000 clones, 8.5% to 10% of them appearing once. Sequenced sample: central memory CD4+ T cells from blood. The receptors here all came from a man younger than 40 with type 1 diabetes. Each CDR3 is given with its conserved first and last residue. The order of the fields is J gene, V gene, D gene, clone size, CDR3 protein, CDR3 DNA. The D gene is left open where the match is weak. Some rows have no size entry. The others give once, few or many, or a class for an expanded clone.

TRBJ1-2 TRBV6-5 TRBD1 . CASSYSRDRGDGYTF TGTGCCAGCAGTTACTCCCGGGACAGGGGTGATGGCTACACCTTC
TRBJ1-3 TRBV19 . . CASSIDDSGNTIYF TGTGCCAGTAGTATTGACGACTCTGGAAACACCATATATTTT
TRBJ1-5 TRBV5-1 . . CASSLALGDQPQHF TGCGCCAGCAGCTTGGCCTTAGGAGATCAGCCCCAGCATTTT
TRBJ2-1 TRBV28 TRBD2 few CASSLLIGPGWRESGNEQFF TGTGCCAGCAGTTTATTAATCGGGCCGGGCTGGCGGGAGAGTGGTAATGAGCAGTTCTTC
TRBJ2-7 TRBV4-1 . . CASSQGTASSAYEQYF TGCGCCAGCAGCCAAGGGACAGCCTCCTCGGCATACGAGCAGTACTTC
TRBJ2-4 TRBV4-3 . . CASSQDYVPGTRVAKNIQYF TGCGCCAGCAGCCAAGATTACGTTCCAGGGACGAGGGTGGCCAAAAACATTCAGTACTTC
TRBJ2-5 TRBV7-2 . . CASSLGLLETQYF TGTGCCAGCAGCTTAGGATTGTTGGAGACCCAGTACTTC
TRBJ2-5 TRBV12-5 . few CASGLGGNQETQYF TGTGCTAGTGGTTTAGGGGGTAACCAAGAGACCCAGTACTTC
TRBJ2-7 TRBV27 . few CASSYASAYEQYF TGTGCCAGCAGTTATGCGTCAGCCTACGAGCAGTACTTC
TRBJ2-7 TRBV5-1 . . CASSPPRTSYEQYF TGCGCCAGCAGCCCCCCCCGTACCTCCTACGAGCAGTACTTC
TRBJ2-1 TRBV18 . . CASSSRDLGGEQFF TGTGCCAGCTCATCCCGGGACCTAGGAGGTGAGCAGTTCTTC
TRBJ2-7 TRBV7-9 . few CASSSDTGRYEQYF TGTGCCAGCAGCTCCGACACGGGGAGGTACGAGCAGTACTTC